A single sample gave rise to the 3 T cell receptor beta chains below, sequenced in a study of OX40 agonist ivuxolimab in advanced cancers. The assay was immunoSEQ multiplex PCR, and TCRdb's table has in-frame clones only and misses some. Of fewer than 45,000 clones in the sample, around nine tenths were seen once. This sample comprised CD4+ or CD8+ T cells sorted from blood, obtained in a trial of the OX40 agonist ivuxolimab. These receptors all come from an adult with an advanced solid tumor such as melanoma, head and neck, liver or kidney cancer.

The CDR3: CASSQAGRGNTEAFF. CDR3 nucleotides: TGTGCCAGCAGCCAGGCCGGCAGGGGGAACACTGAAGCTTTCTTT. The gene calls are TRBV28 and TRBJ1-1, with D maybe TRBD1 (6 bases). The CDR3 extends over 15 amino acids. Germline CDR1 reads MDHEN; CDR2 reads SYDVKM. V dropped 6 bases and J dropped 1 base, with 15 bases sitting between them.

This chain joins TRBV9 and TRBJ1-1; D is unresolved. Germline lookup yields CDR1 SGDLS and CDR2 YYNGEE. Deletions cut 0 bases from V and 6 bases from J, with 12 bases between. This CDR3 has 14 residues. The CDR3 nucleotides read TGTGCCAGCAGCGTAGTAGGTTTAGGGTCTGAAGCTTTCTTT. Translated, it gives CASSVVGLGSEAFF.

V is TRBV5-1 and J is TRBJ2-1; D call uncertain. The CDR3 totals 14 residues. The ends were cut back, 3 bases at V and 3 bases at J, with 10 bases in the middle. Germline CDR1 and CDR2: SGHRS and YFSETQ. For the CDR3, the DNA is TGCGCCAGCAGCTCCTTTACGGGCTACAATGAGCAGTTCTTC. Its protein is CASSSFTGYNEQFF.